This T cell receptor (beta chain) derives from a study of TIL therapy for anti-PD-1-resistant metastatic lung cancer. Study-wide context: Patients then received nivolumab; progressors got lymphodepletion, TIL and IL-2. Most patients had lung adenocarcinoma; a handful of tumors were EGFR-mutant, two ALK-rearranged; half smoked currently or formerly.

The libraries were made with immunoSEQ v3. Here immunoSEQ multiplex PCR was the method, and the copy in TCRdb shows in-frame clones only, minus some. The repertoire includes approximately 45,000 clones, around three quarters of them detected once, and around 15% sits in the top ten. V lost 6 bases, J lost 7 bases, and 9 bases stayed unmatched. The CDR3 is 15 residues long. Germline-derived CDR1 and CDR2 are SGHRS and YFSETQ. As for time point: pre-treatment sample, taken before nivolumab and TIL therapy. Enrollment ran from October 2017 to early 2020. In its sample, this clone was seen once. This receptor was obtained from a man in his 70s with non-small cell lung cancer. Material: blood, obtained at baseline. The V gene is TRBV5-1, the J gene TRBJ2-2; TRBD2 agrees at 10 bases. Here the CDR3 reads CASNVLAGAVGELFF. As DNA, the CDR3 is TGCGCCAGCAATGTCCTAGCGGGAGCAGTCGGGGAGCTGTTTTTT.